The 5 T cell receptor beta chains below all came from one sample that was sequenced in a study of blood T cell repertoires in COVID-19. Using immunoSEQ multiplex PCR, the repertoire was profiled, and TCRdb retains in-frame clones only, with some absent. In the table there are 300,000 to 400,000 clones, approximately 87% of which are singletons. Sequenced input: PBMCs or T cells enriched from blood (not recorded which). These receptor sequences come from a young woman with acute COVID-19.

V is TRBV2 and J is TRBJ2-7, with TRBD2 matching 10 bases. Trimming cost V 10 bases and J 0 bases; bases outside gene matches: 6. Germline lookup yields CDR1 SNHLY and CDR2 FYNNEI. The CDR3 has 14 residues. The CDR3 loop reads CAMSLAGASYEQYF. CDR3 nucleotide sequence: TGTGCCATGAGCCTAGCGGGGGCCTCCTACGAGCAGTACTTC.

This chain connects TRBV9 to TRBJ2-1, with 13 positions matching TRBD2. Germline V gene sequence: CDR1 SGDLS, CDR2 YYNGEE. This CDR3 is built from 18 residues. Trimming cost V 3 bases and J 4 bases; bases outside gene matches: 10. The CDR3 coding sequence is TGTGCCAGCAGCGCTGGACTAGCGGGGGAGGGATTGTACAATGAGCAGTTCTTC. Translating it yields CASSAGLAGEGLYNEQFF.

The chain couples TRBV24-1 to TRBJ1-1, with 7 bases aligning to TRBD1. Per germline, CDR1 KGHDR and CDR2 SFDVKD. The length of the CDR3 is 14 residues. J gave up 5 bases and V 3 bases, and 5 bases lay outside the gene matches. CDR3 sequence (DNA): TGTGCCACCAGTGATCGAACAGGGGAGACTGAAGCTTTCTTT. Translating it yields CATSDRTGETEAFF.

This rearrangement joins TRBV24-1 to TRBJ2-1, with 12 bases that match TRBD1. The J segment lost 6 bases and the V segment lost 3 bases, leaving 8 bases of the junction unmatched. The germline CDR1 and CDR2 sequences are KGHDR and SFDVKD. This CDR3 is 17 amino acids long. CDR3 coding DNA: TGTGCCACCAGTGATCCCCCCCGGGACAGGGGGCGCAATGAGCAGTTCTTC. As protein: CATSDPPRDRGRNEQFF.

In this sample, this clone turned up once. The chain carries TRBV7-2 and TRBJ2-3; D perhaps matches TRBD2 (6 bases). Germline V gene data show CDR1 as SGHTA and CDR2 as FQGNSA. Between the trimmed V and J ends, which lost 2 bases and 6 bases, there was a span of 24 bases. CDR3 length: 18 amino acids. The CDR3 DNA is TGTGCCAGCAGCTTACGTGGGCTTCGGACTATTATCGTGGATACGCAGTATTTT. Its translation is CASSLRGLRTIIVDTQYF. The entire variable domain, with the rest obtained from reference TRBV7-2 and TRBJ2-3, is as follows: GAGVSQSPSNKVTEKGKDVELRCDPISGHTALYWYRQSLGQGLEFLIYFQGNSAPDKSGLPSDRFSAERTGGSVSTLTIQRTQQEDSAVYLCASSLRGLRTIIVDTQYFGPGTRLTVL.